A selection of T cell receptor beta chains follows, all from one sample in a study of cytomegalovirus exposure and HLA in healthy donors. Measured with immunoSEQ multiplex PCR; TCRdb has only the in-frame clones, and not every one. The table has around 90,000 clones, 70% to 85% seen once. Sequencing was performed on PBMCs. All receptors come from a man over 45 in good health and CMV-seronegative. CDR3s include the opening cysteine and the closing phenylalanine or tryptophan. A D gene is named only where the DNA matches it firmly. Not every row has a clone size; where given, it reads once, few, many or a size class.

TGTGCCAGCAGCGTAACTAGCGGTGGGGCGGGAGAGACCCAGTACTTC | CASSVTSGGAGETQYF | TRBV9 | - | TRBJ2-5 | TRBD2
TGTGCCAGCAGCTTAGGGGGGGGGACTGAAGCTTTCTTT | CASSLGGGTEAFF | TRBV7-8 | - | TRBJ1-1 | -
TGTGCCAGCAGACAACGTGGAGGGGGCTCTGAAGCTTTCTTT | CASRQRGGGSEAFF | TRBV6-5 | - | TRBJ1-1 | TRBD1
TGTGCCAGCAGCTTAGGGACAGGGGTCAGGAATGAGCAGTTCTTC | CASSLGTGVRNEQFF | TRBV28 | few | TRBJ2-1 | TRBD1
TGTGCCAGCTGCGTTAGCTTCTCCTACGAGCAGTACTTC | CASCVSFSYEQYF | TRBV6-1 | - | TRBJ2-7 | -
TGTGCCATCAGTGAGCGGCCGAGGGTGGAAGCTTTCTTT | CAISERPRVEAFF | TRBV10-3 | few | TRBJ1-1 | -
TGTGCCAGCAGCGAGACAGGGGGGTTCTACAATGAGCAGTTCTTC | CASSETGGFYNEQFF | TRBV9 | - | TRBJ2-1 | TRBD1
TGTGCCAGCAGCCCCGGTCCTAATGAGCAGTTCTTC | CASSPGPNEQFF | TRBV7-6 | - | TRBJ2-1 | -
TGTGCCAGCAGTTCCGGGAGGGCCGGATACAATGAGCAGTTCTTC | CASSSGRAGYNEQFF | TRBV27 | - | TRBJ2-1 | TRBD2
TGCGCCAGCAGCTTGCCTAGCGACTCCTACGAGCAGTACTTC | CASSLPSDSYEQYF | TRBV5-1 | few | TRBJ2-7 | -
TGTGCCATCAGTGAAACCCGACAGACAGGTAGAAATCAGCCCCAGCATTTT | CAISETRQTGRNQPQHF | TRBV10-3 | - | TRBJ1-5 | -
TGCGCCAGCAGCTTGGATAGCGGTCCCTACGAGCAGTACTTC | CASSLDSGPYEQYF | TRBV5-1 | - | TRBJ2-7 | -
TGTGCTTCCATGAACACTGAAGCTTTCTTT | CASMNTEAFF | TRBV19 | few | TRBJ1-1 | -
TGTGCCATCAGTTCCGGGAATGAAAAACTGTTTTTT | CAISSGNEKLFF | TRBV10-3 | few | TRBJ1-4 | -
TGTGCCAGCAGCTTAGTTCCGGCGGGAGTGGCCCACGAGCAGTACTTC | CASSLVPAGVAHEQYF | TRBV13 | once | TRBJ2-7 | TRBD2
TGTGCCACCTTCTGGACAGGGTTGAGCGAGCAGTACTTC | CATFWTGLSEQYF | TRBV6-1 | - | TRBJ2-7 | TRBD1
TGTGCCAGCTCCTCCTCGGCAGGGGGCGTCGAGCAGTACTTC | CASSSSAGGVEQYF | TRBV28 | - | TRBJ2-7 | TRBD1
TGTGCCAGCGGTGGCGGGACAGGGTTTACCGAGCAGTACTTC | CASGGGTGFTEQYF | TRBV21-1 | - | TRBJ2-7 | -
TGTGCCAGTTCCCGACAGGGTAACACTGAAGCTTTCTTT | CASSRQGNTEAFF | TRBV19 | - | TRBJ1-1 | TRBD1
TGTGCCAGCAGTTTATCGGGGTACGAGCAGTACTTC | CASSLSGYEQYF | TRBV28 | - | TRBJ2-7 | -
TGTGCCAGCAGTGAACGGATGAGGGAAGGGAAGCCCCAGCATTTT | CASSERMREGKPQHF | TRBV6-1 | - | TRBJ1-5 | -
TGCGCCAGCAGTAGAGCGGGAGAATCCTACAATGAGCAGTTCTTC | CASSRAGESYNEQFF | TRBV10-1 | - | TRBJ2-1 | TRBD2
TGTGCCAGAAGCGACCGGGACAGGGGGCGAGGATCCTATGGCTACACCTTC | CARSDRDRGRGSYGYTF | TRBV5-3 | - | TRBJ1-2 | TRBD1
TGTGCCAGCAGCTTAGCCGGACAGCCCTCGAACACCATATATTTT | CASSLAGQPSNTIYF | TRBV11-3 | - | TRBJ1-3 | -
TGTGCCAGCAGCGTATCGGGACTAGCGGGAGGAGTCGACAATGAGCAGTTCTTC | CASSVSGLAGGVDNEQFF | TRBV9 | - | TRBJ2-1 | TRBD2
TGTGCCAGCAGCGTAGGGGGCGGGAGCCCCACAGATACGCAGTATTTT | CASSVGGGSPTDTQYF | TRBV9 | - | TRBJ2-3 | TRBD2
TGTGCCAGCAGGGGGACAGGGGCGTCCTACGAGCAGTACTTC | CASRGTGASYEQYF | TRBV6-1 | - | TRBJ2-7 | TRBD1
TGTGCCAGCAGTTTGACTAGCCGCGGCGAGCAGTACTTC | CASSLTSRGEQYF | TRBV6-5 | - | TRBJ2-7 | TRBD2
TGTGCCAGCACTCGTCGACTAGCGGGAAATGAGCAGTTCTTC | CASTRRLAGNEQFF | TRBV2 | - | TRBJ2-1 | TRBD2
TGTGCCAGCAGTTGGGGGGGACAAAACACCGGGGAGCTGTTTTTT | CASSWGGQNTGELFF | TRBV6-6 | - | TRBJ2-2 | -
TGTGCCTGCGGCCCCTTTAGGACAGGGTGGGACACTGAAGCTTTCTTT | CACGPFRTGWDTEAFF | TRBV30 | - | TRBJ1-1 | TRBD1
TGTGCCAGCAGCTTAGGGAGGGCTCGGCAGCCCCAGCATTTT | CASSLGRARQPQHF | TRBV7-3 | - | TRBJ1-5 | -
TGTGCCAGCAGCCTTGCGAGCTCCTACGAGCAGTACTTC | CASSLASSYEQYF | TRBV5-4 | - | TRBJ2-7 | -
TGTGCCAGTAGTCCCCTCCCGACTGGCCCTAGCACAGATACGCAGTATTTT | CASSPLPTGPSTDTQYF | TRBV19 | once | TRBJ2-3 | -
TGTGCCAGCAGTTCCAAGACAGGAAGCAATCAGCCCCAGCATTTT | CASSSKTGSNQPQHF | TRBV6-5 | - | TRBJ1-5 | -
TGTGCCAGCAGTGAACTAGCGGGCGTTGGGCCCGGGGAGCTGTTTTTT | CASSELAGVGPGELFF | TRBV6-1 | - | TRBJ2-2 | TRBD2
TGTGCCAGCAGCGGAGACAGGTCGAACACTGAAGCTTTCTTT | CASSGDRSNTEAFF | TRBV2 | once | TRBJ1-1 | -
TGCAGCGTCCACTTTTTAGCTCTTAGTGAGCAGTACTTC | CSVHFLALSEQYF | TRBV29-1 | - | TRBJ2-7 | -
TGTGCCAGCAGGGGACAGGGGCTAAGCGGAAACACCATATATTTT | CASRGQGLSGNTIYF | TRBV6-5 | - | TRBJ1-3 | TRBD1
TGTGCCAGTAGTATAGATAGGGACAGATACACCGGGGAGCTGTTTTTT | CASSIDRDRYTGELFF | TRBV19 | - | TRBJ2-2 | TRBD1
TGTGCCAGCAGCCTATACCCGCAGGGTGTGCAGTTCTTC | CASSLYPQGVQFF | TRBV27 | - | TRBJ2-1 | -
TGTGCCAGCAGCCAAATGGGGACTGCCAGCACGGCGCAGTATTTT | CASSQMGTASTAQYF | TRBV6-5 | - | TRBJ2-3 | -
TGTGCCAGCAGCCCCGGACAGGGTAGCAATCAGCCCCAGCATTTT | CASSPGQGSNQPQHF | TRBV11-2 | - | TRBJ1-5 | TRBD1
TGTGCCAGCAGCCAAGATGCCGAGGGACTAGTACGCGAGCAGTACTTC | CASSQDAEGLVREQYF | TRBV4-2 | - | TRBJ2-7 | TRBD2
TGTGCCAGCTCACCTTCCGGGACACACTCATCCTACGAGCAGTACTTC | CASSPSGTHSSYEQYF | TRBV18 | - | TRBJ2-7 | -
TGTGCCAGCAGCTTGGGACAGGGGGCTCTATACGAGCAGTCCTTC | CASSLGQGALYEQSF | TRBV5-4 | once | TRBJ2-7 | TRBD1
TGTGCCAGCAGGAAACTCTCCTATAATTCACCCCTCCACTTT | CASRKLSYNSPLHF | TRBV28 | - | TRBJ1-6 | -
TGTGCCAGCAGCTTTAGTCAGGGTAGCAATCAGCCCCAGCATTTT | CASSFSQGSNQPQHF | TRBV7-9 | - | TRBJ1-5 | -
TGTGCCACCCTAGCGTCTGGGGAGCTGTTTTTT | CATLASGELFF | TRBV6-5 | once | TRBJ2-2 | -